This entry lists 5 T cell receptor beta chains sequenced from one sample in a study of shared clonotypes between healthy human individuals. The method was immunoSEQ multiplex PCR; TCRdb's version includes in-frame clones alone and lacks a portion of them. Of about 1.5 million clones listed, 95% to 99% were seen once; the top ten hold roughly 0.45%. Specimen: naive CD4+ T cells sorted from blood. Stated subset: CD45RA+ positively selected. These receptors came from a man aged 25-45 years in good health.

This chain links TRBV7-9 with TRBJ1-5; TRBD1 matches 7 bases. Germline V gene sequence: CDR1 SEHNR, CDR2 FQNEAQ (reference sequence). Trimming cost V 5 bases and J 3 bases; bases outside gene matches: 10. The CDR3 is 16 residues long. Here the CDR3 DNA reads TGTGCCAGCAGCCAGGCGGGACAGAGTTTCAATCAGCCCCAGCATTTT. Amino acids: CASSQAGQSFNQPQHF.

A word on this clone: Other DNA sequences in the same sample also yield this CDR3. The chain uses TRBV7-2 and TRBJ1-3; TRBD1 might be the D (6 bases). V lost 1 base to trimming and J lost 0 bases, with 7 bases between them. Germline values: CDR1 SGHTA, CDR2 FQGNSA. The CDR3 loop spans 15 amino acids. The chain's CDR3 is CASSLEGGSGNTIYF. The CDR3 coding sequence is TGTGCCAGCAGCTTAGAAGGGGGCTCTGGAAACACCATATATTTT.

V usage is TRBV15 and J usage is TRBJ2-3; D may be TRBD1 or TRBD2 (5 bases each). CDR1 and CDR2 from the germline V gene are LNHNV and YYDKDF (reference sequence). This CDR3 is 16 amino acids long. The germline V and J ends were trimmed by 5 bases and 1 base, with 16 bases remaining between them. The CDR3 here is CATSGNRDRRTDTQYF. As DNA, the CDR3 is TGTGCCACCAGCGGCAACCGGGACCGACGCACAGATACGCAGTATTTT. Using reference TRBV15 and TRBJ2-3 for the parts outside the CDR3, the full variable domain is DAMVIQNPRYQVTQFGKPVTLSCSQTLNHNVMYWYQQKSSQAPKLLFHYYDKDFNNEADTPDNFQSRRPNTSFCFLDIRSPGLGDTAMYLCATSGNRDRRTDTQYFGPGTRLTVL.

This clone was detected a few times. The same CDR3 can be traced to other DNA sequences in this sample. The chain links TRBV5-4 to TRBJ2-7, with TRBD1 matching 7 bases. V trimming: 2 bases; J trimming: 2 bases; junction bases outside the gene matches: 1. There are 13 residues in the CDR3. From germline, CDR1 is SGHNT and CDR2 YYREEE (reference sequence). The CDR3 DNA is TGTGCCAGCAGCTTCGACAGGGCCTACGAGCAGTACTTC. Amino acid sequence: CASSFDRAYEQYF. The full variable domain, rest sourced from reference TRBV5-4 and TRBJ2-7, is ETGVTQSPTHLIKTRGQQVTLRCSSQSGHNTVSWYQQALGQGPQFIFQYYREEENGRGNFPPRFSGLQFPNYSSELNVNALELDDSALYLCASSFDRAYEQYFGPGTRLTVT.

The chain joins TRBV25-1 to TRBJ2-1; TRBD2 aligns across 9 bases. Germline loops: CDR1 MGHDK, CDR2 SYGVNS. With V trimmed by 2 bases and J by 10 bases, 9 bases remained unmatched. CDR3 length: 15 amino acids. The CDR3 is CASSERGSGRYEQFF. CDR3 bases: TGTGCCAGCAGTGAACGCGGTAGCGGGAGATACGAGCAGTTCTTC.